The source of this T cell receptor beta chain is a study of CD4 T cells in relation to SARS-CoV-2 and coronaviruses. With 7 bases clipped from V and 3 bases from J, the junction kept 8 bases outside the gene matches. The germline CDR1 and CDR2 sequences are SQVTM and ANQGSEA. There are 14 residues in the CDR3. Sequencing used immunoSEQ multiplex PCR; TCRdb keeps in-frame clones, though not all of them. Of 50,000 to 70,000 clones listed, about 91% are singletons. The V and J genes are TRBV29-1 and TRBJ2-1; TRBD2 aligns across 8 bases. Input material: naive CD4+ T cells from PBMCs. Subset reported: naive CD4+ T cells isolated by negative enrichment. The receptor was derived from an adult with COVID-19. CDR3 amino acids: CSASGSVRYNEQFF. Here the CDR3 DNA reads TGCAGCGCCAGCGGGAGCGTTCGCTACAATGAGCAGTTCTTC.